The 24 T cell receptor beta chains in this list originate from one sample, sequenced in a study of T cell responses to AZD1222 COVID-19 vaccine. This table comes from immunoSEQ multiplex PCR, and its TCRdb copy is limited to in-frame clones, with some not included. The table shows around 160,000 clones, with less than 95% occurring only once. The material was peripheral blood, obtained on day 0 of AZD1222 vaccination. The receptors originated from an adult in good health.

CDR3 protein: CASSLLGSYNEQFF. DNA for the CDR3: TGTGCCAGCAGCTTACTTGGCTCCTACAATGAGCAGTTCTTC. The genes are TRBV7-9 and TRBJ2-1; D uncertain. The CDR3 has 14 residues. The V end was cut by 2 bases, the J end by 0 bases, with 5 bases between. Looked up from germline, CDR1 is SEHNR and CDR2 is FQNEAQ (reference sequence).

V and J are TRBV5-4 and TRBJ1-1, with D hard to call. Germline-derived CDR1 and CDR2 are SGHNT and YYREEE (reference sequence). V lost 2 bases and J 2 bases, leaving 10 bases between the germline ends. The CDR3 has 14 amino acids. CDR3 nucleotide sequence: TGTGCCAGCAGCTTCTGGGGAAACAACACTGAAGCTTTCTTT. It codes for CASSFWGNNTEAFF.

Here the CDR3 DNA reads TGTGCCAGCATCCGAAACCCACGCACAGATACGCAGTATTTT. Its translation is CASIRNPRTDTQYF. V is TRBV28 and J is TRBJ2-3; D gene uncertain. The CDR3 spans 14 residues. Germline lookup yields CDR1 MDHEN and CDR2 SYDVKM. V was trimmed by 7 bases and J by 1 base, leaving 12 bases between them.

This chain uses TRBV6-5 with TRBJ2-2, with no clear D. Trimming shortened V by 8 bases and J by 7 bases, and 8 bases separated the two germline ends. This CDR3 is 11 amino acids long. In germline, CDR1 is MNHEY, CDR2 SVGAGI. The CDR3 protein is CASRRNGELFF. In DNA, the CDR3 is TGTGCCAGCCGTAGAAACGGGGAGCTGTTTTTT.

The chain uses TRBV28 and TRBJ2-7; 9 bases agree with TRBD2. Germline V CDR1 and CDR2: MDHEN, SYDVKM. The CDR3 runs to 16 residues. Germline trimming cut 7 bases from V and 0 bases from J; bases unmatched to any gene: 10. This CDR3 reads CASTTGGSGSSYEQYF. The DNA of the CDR3 is TGTGCCAGCACTACCGGTGGTAGCGGGAGCTCCTACGAGCAGTACTTC.

J is TRBJ2-3 and V is TRBV5-1, with D uncertain. Trimming stripped 4 bases from V and 6 bases from J, with 21 bases between. CDR3 length: 16 residues. Germline CDR1 and CDR2: SGHRS and YFSETQ. DNA of the CDR3: TGCGCCAGCAGCCCTGGCTCGACCGTACCTCCGGATACGCAGTATTTT. Protein sequence: CASSPGSTVPPDTQYF.

The V and J genes are TRBV28 and TRBJ1-6, with D perhaps TRBD1 (5 bases). The CDR3 is made up of 13 amino acids. V lost 4 bases, J lost 7 bases, and 8 bases lay in between. The germline gives CDR1 MDHEN, CDR2 SYDVKM. CDR3 protein: CASSSGGNSPLHF. For the CDR3, the DNA is TGTGCCAGCAGTTCCGGGGGGAATTCACCCCTCCACTTT. Supplemented by reference TRBV28 and TRBJ1-6, the full variable domain reads DVKVTQSSRYLVKRTGEKVFLECVQDMDHENMFWYRQDPGLGLRLIYFSYDVKMKEKGDIPEGYSVSREKKERFSLILESASTNQTSMYLCASSSGGNSPLHFGNGTRLTVT.

The chain uses TRBV6-5 and TRBJ1-2, with a tentative D call TRBD1 (6 bases). The germline V gene encodes CDR1 MNHEY and CDR2 SVGAGI. The CDR3 is made up of 13 amino acids. V lost 2 bases, J lost 7 bases, and 11 bases lay in between. CDR3 in amino acids: CASSYGAGVGYTF. CDR3 in DNA: TGTGCCAGCAGTTACGGGGCAGGGGTTGGCTACACCTTC.

CDR3 sequence reads: CASSELGQKKNNEQFF. The CDR3 nucleotides read TGTGCCAGCAGTGAATTAGGACAGAAAAAAAACAATGAGCAGTTCTTC. The chain has TRBV6-1 and TRBJ2-1; maybe TRBD1 (6 bases). The CDR3 is 16 amino acids. Looked up from germline, CDR1 is MNHNS and CDR2 is SASEGT. Trimming took 2 bases from V and 5 from J, leaving 16 bases between them.

This clone showed up just once. This chain links TRBV6-5 with TRBJ1-1; unclear D gene. Germline values: CDR1 MNHEY, CDR2 SVGAGI. V shed 6 bases and J shed 2 bases, with 7 bases lying between them. This CDR3 is built from 12 residues. The CDR3 protein is CASRRENTEAFF. The DNA for the CDR3 is TGTGCCAGCAGGAGGGAAAACACTGAAGCTTTCTTT.

CDR3: CASGLASDEQFF. The CDR3 DNA reads as TGTGCCTCGGGACTAGCAAGCGATGAGCAGTTCTTC. J is TRBJ2-1 and V is TRBV6-5, with 9 bases matching TRBD2. V was pared by 11 bases and J by 8 bases, with 7 bases of the junction left unmatched. Germline V gene lookup returns CDR1 MNHEY and CDR2 SVGAGI. The CDR3 extends over 12 amino acids.

The V call is TRBV5-1, the J call TRBJ1-1; D is unresolved. The CDR3 length is 12 residues. The germline V gene encodes CDR1 SGHRS and CDR2 YFSETQ. V was trimmed by 5 bases and J by 1 base, leaving 6 bases between them. This chain's CDR3 is CASREQNTEAFF. DNA for the CDR3: TGCGCCAGCAGAGAGCAGAACACTGAAGCTTTCTTT.

The chain links TRBV19 to TRBJ2-1, with D maybe TRBD2 (5 bases). The CDR3 has 14 residues. Per germline, CDR1 LNHDA and CDR2 SQIVND (reference sequence). The germline V and J ends were trimmed by 9 bases and 5 bases, with 17 bases remaining between them. The CDR3 loop reads CASGERILNNEQFF. In DNA form, the CDR3 reads TGTGCCAGCGGAGAGCGGATATTAAACAATGAGCAGTTCTTC.

The chain carries TRBV11-2 and TRBJ2-7; no reliable D call. CDR3 length equals 11 residues. CDR1 and CDR2 from the germline V gene are SGHAT and FQNNGV. Trimming stripped 5 bases from V and 3 bases from J, with 5 bases between. CDR3 bases: TGTGCCAGCAGCCCCTTCTACGAGCAGTACTTC. Its translation is CASSPFYEQYF.

The chain employs TRBV6-1 and TRBJ1-2; a possible D gene is TRBD1 (6 bases). The CDR3 sequence is 17 residues long. The germline CDR1 and CDR2 sequences are MNHNS and SASEGT. Trimming pared 2 bases from V and 1 base from J, leaving 17 bases between. The CDR3 region has the DNA TGTGCCAGCAGTGAAAGGATTTCAGGGGCCTATAACTATGGCTACACCTTC. Translating it yields CASSERISGAYNYGYTF.

V is TRBV25-1 and J is TRBJ1-3; no definite D call. CDR3 length equals 16 residues. Germline V gene sequence: CDR1 MGHDK, CDR2 SYGVNS. The V end was cut by 1 base, the J end by 4 bases, with 14 bases between. This chain's CDR3 is CASSESPLPEGNTIYF. In DNA, the CDR3 is TGTGCCAGCAGTGAATCCCCCCTCCCGGAAGGAAACACCATATATTTT.

The CDR3 reads CAPKQGIAAYNEQFF. For the CDR3, the DNA is TGTGCCCCCAAACAGGGAATCGCTGCTTACAATGAGCAGTTCTTC. The rearrangement joins TRBV2 to TRBJ2-1; D perhaps matches TRBD1 (6 bases). V was shortened by 11 bases and J by 4 bases, with 21 bases between the two germline ends. Germline CDR1 and CDR2: SNHLY and FYNNEI. The CDR3 is 15 residues long.

This chain connects TRBV18 to TRBJ2-2; D not resolved. The V end lost 5 bases, the J end lost 3 bases, and 7 bases lay between the germline ends. The germline CDR1 and CDR2 sequences are KGHSH and LQKENI. CDR3 length equals 13 residues. CDR3 residues: CASSIRDTGELFF. DNA for the CDR3: TGTGCCAGCTCAATTCGGGACACCGGGGAGCTGTTTTTT.

The chain combines TRBV7-6 with TRBJ2-1, with 8 bases fitting TRBD2. Germline V gene sequence: CDR1 SGHVS, CDR2 FNYEAQ. J lost 10 bases, V lost 11 bases, and 19 bases had no gene match. The CDR3 runs to 15 residues. The CDR3 DNA reads TGTGCCTCCTCCCCGGGCGGGAGGCATGGATGGGAGCAGTTCTTC. It is translated as CASSPGGRHGWEQFF.

The rearrangement joins TRBV4-2 to TRBJ1-1; D may be TRBD1 (6 bases). Germline loops: CDR1 LGHNA, CDR2 YNFKEQ. The CDR3 length is 14 residues. V lost 4 bases and J lost 2, with 11 bases in between. CDR3 protein: CASSPWDINTEAFF. In DNA, the CDR3 is TGTGCCAGCAGCCCATGGGACATCAACACTGAAGCTTTCTTT.

The J gene is TRBJ1-5, the V gene TRBV30; TRBD1 might be the D (6 bases). Germline values: CDR1 GTSNPN, CDR2 SVGIG (reference sequence). This CDR3 region has 14 residues. V was clipped by 1 base and J by 7 bases, with 14 bases between them. In DNA form, the CDR3 reads TGTGCCTGGAGTGCGATAGCGGGGGGCCAGCCCCAGCATTTT. Protein: CAWSAIAGGQPQHF. Supplemented by reference TRBV30 and TRBJ1-5, the full variable domain reads SQTIHQWPATLVQPVGSPLSLECTVEGTSNPNLYWYRQAAGRGLQLLFYSVGIGQISSEVPQNLSASRPQDRQFILSSKKLLLSDSGFYLCAWSAIAGGQPQHFGDGTRLSIL.

The rearrangement links TRBV20-1 to TRBJ1-2; D gene ambiguous. CDR1 and CDR2 from the germline V gene are DFQATT and SNEGSKA (reference sequence). V shed 4 bases and J shed 7 bases, with 10 bases lying between them. The CDR3 totals 11 residues. The CDR3 protein is CSATDIGGYTF. The DNA of the CDR3 is TGCAGTGCTACCGACATTGGTGGCTACACCTTC.

V usage is TRBV5-5 and J usage is TRBJ1-4; D gene unclear. Looked up from germline, CDR1 is SGHKS and CDR2 is YYEKEE (reference sequence). The CDR3 covers 14 residues. V was clipped by 4 bases and J by 6 bases, with 13 bases between them. CDR3 region: CASSQVGRHEKLFF. CDR3 in DNA: TGTGCCAGCAGCCAGGTCGGAAGACATGAAAAACTGTTTTTT.

The chain recombines TRBV12-3 or TRBV12-4 with TRBJ2-7; perhaps D is TRBD1 or TRBD2 (5 bases each). Trimming stripped 7 bases from V and 6 bases from J, with 16 bases between. The CDR3 is 13 amino acids. CDR3 sequence: CASIPAGAAEQYF. CDR3 DNA sequence: TGTGCCAGCATCCCGGCCGGGGCGGCCGAGCAGTACTTC.